This T cell receptor (beta chain) was recovered during a study of blood T cell repertoires in COVID-19. Overall study: In each case, the material was cDNA or gDNA derived from T cells, B-cell-depleted T cells, or PBMCs.

Sequencing used immunoSEQ multiplex PCR; TCRdb keeps in-frame clones, though not all of them. The repertoire holds under 300,000 clones, with 85% to 90% as singletons. CDR1 and CDR2 from the germline V gene are SEHNR and FQNEAQ (reference sequence). CDR3 size: 13 residues. Trimming cost V 1 base and J 8 bases, with 11 bases left between them. This TCR derives from a man in his 60s with acute or convalescent COVID-19. The rearrangement uses TRBV7-9 and TRBJ1-1; D is unclear. The sample comprised peripheral blood. The CDR3 region is CASSLGKLPEAFF. The DNA of the CDR3 is TGTGCCAGCAGCTTAGGTAAACTTCCAGAAGCTTTCTTT.